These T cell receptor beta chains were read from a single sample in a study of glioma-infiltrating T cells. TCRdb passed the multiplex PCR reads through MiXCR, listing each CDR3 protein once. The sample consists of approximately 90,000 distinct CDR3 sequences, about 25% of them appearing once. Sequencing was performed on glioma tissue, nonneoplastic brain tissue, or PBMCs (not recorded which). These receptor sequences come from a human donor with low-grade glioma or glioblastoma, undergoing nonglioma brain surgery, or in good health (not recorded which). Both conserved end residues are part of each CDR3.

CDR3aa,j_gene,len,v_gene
CASSMRERNTEAFF,TRBJ1-1,14,TRBV19
CASSEGHLGTGELFF,TRBJ2-2,15,TRBV2
CASSPGFPDTQYF,TRBJ2-3,13,TRBV18
CSASSTGGANYGYTF,TRBJ1-2,15,TRBV20-1
CASSLANSPSSYNEQFF,TRBJ2-1,17,TRBV6-6
CSVDKPGQGSYEQYF,TRBJ2-7,15,TRBV29-1
CASSVDRGTDTQYF,TRBJ2-3,14,TRBV2
CASSARDRGGEQYF,TRBJ2-7,14,TRBV11-2
CATTPPPGLYNEQFF,TRBJ2-1,15,TRBV7-2
CASSIPGGGGPLNEQFF,TRBJ2-1,17,TRBV19
CASSDSSGRLQETQYF,TRBJ2-5,16,TRBV6-1
CASSQDTAREAGELFF,TRBJ2-2,16,TRBV4-1
CSGQGLAPDTQYF,TRBJ2-3,13,TRBV29-1
CASSPQRVRERKTQYF,TRBJ2-5,16,TRBV3-1
CASSQGRMNTEAFF,TRBJ1-1,14,TRBV6-1
CSAVRGGYQPLHF,TRBJ1-5,13,TRBV20-1
CASSHRDRVSNEQFF,TRBJ2-1,15,TRBV6-1
CASSFQTGGGANYGYTF,TRBJ1-2,17,TRBV7-9
CASTWGSSTDTQYF,TRBJ2-3,14,TRBV19
CATSSSRERTTEAFF,TRBJ1-1,15,TRBV6-2/TRBV6-3
CASSPVVGGEQYF,TRBJ2-7,13,TRBV7-2
CASQAGRQPQHF,TRBJ1-5,12,TRBV12-3/TRBV12-4
CATSRGQVLMGNIIYF,TRBJ1-3,16,TRBV15
CAIRSDETQYF,TRBJ2-5,11,TRBV10-3
CASKQGLYGCTF,TRBJ1-2,12,TRBV24-1
CAWSVLGNTEAFF,TRBJ1-1,13,TRBV30
CASSLAQGAVYGYTF,TRBJ1-2,15,TRBV5-1
CASSLASPGNTIYF,TRBJ1-3,14,TRBV7-2
CASSPQGTPNNEQFF,TRBJ2-1,15,TRBV7-9
CASTRTAEYEQYF,TRBJ2-7,13,TRBV5-6
CGAQILRGDYGYTF,TRBJ1-2,14,TRBV20-1
CASSQRLAGGPIEQFF,TRBJ2-1,16,TRBV4-1
CASRSGGLNFHEQFF,TRBJ2-1,15,TRBV12-3/TRBV12-4
CSASRGGSYNEQFF,TRBJ2-1,14,TRBV20-1
CASSLGNLLVTDTQYF,TRBJ2-3,16,TRBV7-9
CSANRVGSNQPQHF,TRBJ1-5,14,TRBV20-1
CASSPLQGETQYF,TRBJ2-5,13,TRBV18
CSASQNTEAFF,TRBJ1-1,11,TRBV20-1
CASSSQGQCNQPRHF,TRBJ1-5,15,TRBV12-3/TRBV12-4
CASSSFGTGREYEQYF,TRBJ2-7,16,TRBV27
CASKAGGGWQPQHF,TRBJ1-5,14,TRBV12-3/TRBV12-4
CANRIPGTGNYGYTF,TRBJ1-2,15,TRBV5-4
CASSLGRSYEAQHF,TRBJ1-5,14,TRBV12-3/TRBV12-4
CASSQDSGGGYGYTF,TRBJ1-2,15,TRBV3-1
CASSLEASNQPQHF,TRBJ1-5,14,TRBV7-2
CASRPIRASYNEQFF,TRBJ2-1,15,TRBV6-1
CASIYNPNTGELFF,TRBJ2-2,14,TRBV2
CASSLGGDMSSYNEQFF,TRBJ2-1,17,TRBV7-6
CASSSTDRVAYEQYF,TRBJ2-7,15,TRBV7-2
CSAPAGGSYEQYF,TRBJ2-7,13,TRBV20-1
CASSYSTRGRETQYF,TRBJ2-5,15,TRBV6-6
CASSQDLADTEAFF,TRBJ1-1,14,TRBV4-2
CATSAAANSEQYF,TRBJ2-7,13,TRBV24-1
CASSSPPLTDTQYF,TRBJ2-3,14,TRBV7-2
CATSETSGRAYNEQFF,TRBJ2-1,16,TRBV24-1
CASKVVGKLFF,TRBJ1-4,11,TRBV2